This T cell receptor beta chain was sequenced for a study of early T cells in non-severe SARS-CoV-2 infection. About the study: The chains were unpaired, and the sequenced material was bulk RNA from unsorted whole blood.

The CDR3 is made up of 16 amino acids. V lost 0 bases and J 9 bases, leaving 16 bases between the germline ends. Germline CDR1 is SGDLS and CDR2 is YYNGEE. Study observations and caveats: Matches to VDJdb favored anti-spike CD8 responses and missed private and CD4 specificities.

Unique molecular identifiers (one per individual cDNA molecule) were attached. MiXCR, run by TCRdb on the 5' RACE reads, gives a single entry per CDR3 protein. The sample has 70,000 or so distinct CDR3 sequences; less than 15% are singletons. This clonotype was detected many times. Its antigen is not known. Specimen: whole blood. The rearrangement uses TRBV9 and TRBJ1-6; perhaps TRBD1 as D (6 bases). This clonotype was obtained from an adult who was a healthcare worker with PCR-confirmed SARS-CoV-2 infection or an uninfected control (not recorded which). The CDR3 DNA reads as TGTGCCAGCAGCGTAGATAAGGGACAAAGGGGTTCACCCCTCCACTTT. Its protein is CASSVDKGQRGSPLHF.